This T cell receptor beta chain was retrieved from a study of blood T cell repertoires in COVID-19. Overall study context: PBMCs, B-cell-depleted T cells, or T cells were the source of the cDNA or gDNA that made up the material.

Authors' methods: Cell counts per sample came from amplifying reference gene primers. Repertoires were generated with immunoSEQ multiplex PCR, while TCRdb's copy carries only in-frame clones and drops some. The DNA was the basis for D and trimming; V, J and clone size are from that table. The table records hundreds of thousands of clones, about 80% of them present only once. Germline V gives CDR1 MGHDK, CDR2 SYGVNS. The CDR3 covers 14 residues. V lost 4 bases to trimming and J lost 5 bases, with 14 bases between them. This receptor was identified in a woman older than 75 with acute or convalescent COVID-19. This chain uses TRBV25-1 with TRBJ1-1; no clear D gene. Material: peripheral blood. This CDR3 reads CASSASPRRTEAFF. The CDR3 DNA follows: TGTGCCAGCAGTGCCTCCCCGAGGAGGACTGAAGCTTTCTTT.